Below, 2 T cell receptor beta chains from the same sample are listed, as sequenced in a study of blood T cells in healthy people across ages. PCR was performed a second time for about 7 to 11 cycles using a sample-barcoded 5' primer and a J-beta primer mix. TCRdb passed the 5' RACE reads through MiXCR, listing each CDR3 protein once. The sample consists of 850,000 to 1,100,000 distinct CDR3 sequences, around two fifths of them appearing once. Sequenced: blood. Receptor source: a man aged 18-30 years in good health.

The rearrangement joins TRBV6-6 to TRBJ2-1; D might be TRBD1 (6 bases). This CDR3 is 11 amino acids long. V lost 6 bases and J 9 bases, leaving 9 bases between the germline ends. Germline-derived CDR1 and CDR2 are MNHNY and SVGAGI (reference sequence). The CDR3 nucleotides are TGTGCCAGCAGCACAGGGATTGAGCAGTTCTTC. This encodes CASSTGIEQFF.

This clonotype was detected a few times. This sequence joins TRBV20-1 and TRBJ1-2; D is unclear. This CDR3 spans 16 amino acids. Germline CDR1 is DFQATT and CDR2 is SNEGSKA (reference sequence). The ends were cut back, 0 bases at V and 2 bases at J, with 16 bases in the middle. The CDR3: CSARDWRAGPNYGYTF. The CDR3 nucleotides read TGCAGTGCTAGAGATTGGCGAGCAGGCCCAAACTATGGCTACACCTTC.